The clone carrying this TCR beta chain was observed a few times. What it recognizes is unknown. Each CDR3 protein gets one entry after TCRdb re-called the RACE reads with MiXCR. The sample carries around 99,000 distinct CDR3 sequences, about a tenth recorded once. The entry originates in a study of human T cells and chemical hapten exposure. Study-wide context: All through the roughly 23-week study, the scalp of each patient received diphenylcyclopropenone doses weekly. Upper-back patch tests with 0.01% DPC were read at 6 days. Alopecia areata, totalis or universalis affected patients who were mostly female.

Germline V CDR1 and CDR2: SGHVS, FNYEAQ. This CDR3 contains 12 residues. Between the trimmed V and J ends, which lost 5 bases and 7 bases, there was a span of 8 bases. Study findings and constraints: The formation of large CDR3 similarity clusters by expanded TCRs significantly exceeded that of controls.

Sample time point: patch test 2, 6 weeks after DPC sensitization. The treatment was: therapeutic diphenylcyclopropenone sensitization with weekly scalp DPC. The sample here was whole blood, taken in connection with sensitization to the hapten diphenylcyclopropenone (DPC). This sequence joins TRBV7-6 and TRBJ1-4; D is unclear. The origin of this receptor is a woman between 40 and 50 years old with alopecia areata. Some clones in this sample may be carry-over from other donors' samples. In DNA, the CDR3 is TGTGCCAGCAGCCCAGCGGCTGAAAAACTGTTTTTT. Translation: CASSPAAEKLFF.